The 8 T cell receptor beta chains reported below all come from one sample, sequenced in a study of tumor and adjacent non-tumor tissue in lung cancer. The template was RNA from unsorted bulk tissue. The library came from three nested PCR rounds adapted from ARM-PCR protocols. TCRdb called the multiplex PCR reads again in MiXCR, with one record for every CDR3 protein. The sample lists around 86,000 distinct CDR3 sequences; around 77% were seen once. The sample was lung tumor tissue. Source of these receptors: a woman aged 40-49 years with non-small cell lung cancer.

Points on this clonotype: One end of the junction fails to match germline, which may point to a read error. The gene calls are TRBV5-8 and TRBJ1-2, with D possibly matching TRBD1 (6 bases). The V gene's germline CDR1 is SGHTS and CDR2 YDEGEE. The CDR3 covers 14 residues. CDR3 loop: CAGSLALTPGGYTF. In nucleotides, the CDR3 is TGTGCCGGCAGCTTGGCCTTGACCCCCGGGGGCTATACCTTC.

Points on this clonotype: Mismatch with germline at one junction end may stem from a read error. The chain uses TRBV28 and TRBJ1-6, with D uncertain. CDR1 MDHEN and CDR2 SYDVKM come from the germline V gene. This CDR3 is built from 14 residues. In DNA form, the CDR3 reads TGTACCAGTAGTCTCCAGGAGGATAATTCACCCCTCCACTTT. Translation: CTSSLQEDNSPLHF. Variable domain in full (rest from reference TRBV28 and TRBJ1-6): DVKVTQSSRYLVKRTGEKVFLECVQDMDHENMFWYRQDPGLGLRLIYFSYDVKMKEKGDIPEGYSVSREKKERFSLILESASTNQTSMYLCTSSLQEDNSPLHFGNGTRLTVT.

The CDR3 is CTGRSGQGIQPQHF. The CDR3 nucleotides are TGTACCGGCAGATCGGGACAGGGTATCCAGCCCCAGCATTTT. The chain is built from TRBV6-5 and TRBJ1-5; 9 bases are shared with TRBD1. This CDR3 spans 14 amino acids. Germline V CDR1 and CDR2: MNHEY, SVGAGI.

A few counts support this clonotype. Germline is not matched at one junction end, which may reflect a read error. J is TRBJ1-5 and V is TRBV12-3 or TRBV12-4; D is undetermined. The CDR3 is made up of 14 amino acids. The CDR3 bases are TGTGCCAGCAGTTTCCTAGGCCTTAATCAGTCCCAACATTTT. Its protein is CASSFLGLNQSQHF.

The count of this clonotype is one. The chain combines TRBV20-1 with TRBJ2-3, with 8 bases lining up with TRBD2. In germline, CDR1 is DFQATT, CDR2 SNEGSKA (reference sequence). V shed 7 bases and J 7 bases; nucleotides not matched to a gene: 13. The CDR3 is made up of 14 amino acids. The CDR3 is CSVATGTRGYTQYF. In DNA form, the CDR3 reads TGCAGTGTGGCCACCGGGACTAGAGGGTATACGCAGTATTTT.

The chain links TRBV6-1 to TRBJ2-2; 7 bases are shared with TRBD1. The CDR3 is 15 residues long. Germline V lookup: CDR1 MNHNS, CDR2 SASEGT. V dropped 10 bases and J dropped 17; count of bases not matched to a gene: 25. Written as DNA, the CDR3 is TGTGCCACAAAGGGGGAGACAGGGCTATCCAGGGAACTATTTTTT. Its protein is CATKGETGLSRELFF.

Note on this clonotype: Germline is not matched at one junction end, which may reflect a read error. The genes are TRBV5-6 and TRBJ1-5, with D perhaps TRBD1 (6 bases). The V gene's germline CDR1 is SGHDT and CDR2 YYEEEE. The CDR3 has 16 residues. CDR3 in amino acids: CVSSLGRGARDQPQHF. Here the CDR3 DNA reads TGTGTCAGCAGCTTGGGCCGGGGGGCGAGGGATCAGCCCCAGCATTTT.

As for this clonotype: The CDR3 ends on some other residue instead of the conserved phenylalanine or tryptophan, so this is likely a read error. The V gene is TRBV6-1, the J gene TRBJ2-1; D might be TRBD1 or TRBD2, each matching 6 bases. This CDR3 has 17 residues. Trimming took off 5 bases at V and 0 bases at J, with 17 bases between the two ends. CDR1 MNHNS and CDR2 SASEGT come from the germline V gene. The CDR3, as DNA: TGTGCCAGCAGTATTAGGAGAGGGGGGAACTCCTACAATGAGCAGTTCCTC. Its protein product is CASSIRRGGNSYNEQFL.